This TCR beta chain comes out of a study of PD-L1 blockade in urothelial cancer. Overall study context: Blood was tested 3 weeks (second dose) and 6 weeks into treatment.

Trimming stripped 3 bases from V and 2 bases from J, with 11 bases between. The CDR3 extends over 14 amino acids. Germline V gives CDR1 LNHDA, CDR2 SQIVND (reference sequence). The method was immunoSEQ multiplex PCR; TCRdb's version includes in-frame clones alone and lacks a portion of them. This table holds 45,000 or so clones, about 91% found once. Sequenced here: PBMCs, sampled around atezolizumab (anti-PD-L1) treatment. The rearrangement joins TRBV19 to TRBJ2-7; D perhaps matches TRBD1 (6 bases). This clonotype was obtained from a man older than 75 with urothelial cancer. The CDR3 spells CASSMGHGTYEQYF. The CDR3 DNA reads TGTGCCAGTAGTATGGGACATGGAACCTACGAGCAGTACTTC.